This paragraph covers one T cell receptor beta chain sequence. How the authors handled the data: Amplification with reference gene primers provided the estimates of nucleated cell counts. Repertoires were generated with immunoSEQ multiplex PCR, while TCRdb's copy carries only in-frame clones and drops some. D and trimming come from the DNA, and the V and J calls and clone size come from that table. The table includes approximately 150,000 clones, about 81% detected once. The entry originates in a study of blood T cell repertoires in COVID-19. Study information: Samples taken during acute and convalescent COVID-19 were collected in the United States, Italy and Spain. Sources were T cells, B-cell-depleted T cells, or PBMCs; the material itself was cDNA or gDNA.

Germline V gives CDR1 SQVTM, CDR2 ANQGSEA. This CDR3 has 12 amino acids. V lost 2 bases to trimming and J lost 1 base, with 5 bases between them. This receptor was taken from a human donor in a cohort sampled during active COVID-19. The specimen sequenced was peripheral blood. This chain links TRBV29-1 with TRBJ2-5; no clear D gene. As DNA, the CDR3 is TGCAGCGTTGAATTCAGCCAAGAGACCCAGTACTTC. This sequence encodes CSVEFSQETQYF.